The source of this T cell receptor (beta chain) is a study of T-cell memory formation after mild COVID-19. This clonotype appeared many times. Each CDR3 protein is one row after TCRdb ran MiXCR on the 5' RACE reads. This table holds some 180,000 distinct CDR3 sequences, approximately 13% found once. The specimen sequenced was PBMCs or a T cell subset sorted from them (not recorded which). The sequence came from a man aged 18 to 29 who had mild COVID-19 (a few samples of this study predate the infection). Cell type and time point are not known.

The DNA of the CDR3 is TGTGCCAGCAGTGAGGACACCGGGGAGCTGTTTTTT. Amino acid sequence: CASSEDTGELFF. This chain connects TRBV2 to TRBJ2-2; D gene uncertain. Germline V gene lookup returns CDR1 SNHLY and CDR2 FYNNEI. Trimming left V 3 bases short and J 3 bases short, with 2 bases between. The CDR3 loop spans 12 amino acids.